This T cell receptor beta chain was recorded in a study of cytomegalovirus exposure and HLA in healthy donors. Study-level results: The productive fraction for most TCR beta V segments was about 87% or about 30% in an earlier analysis.

In the case of this clone: What it binds is unknown.

The germline V gene has CDR1 MNHNS and CDR2 SASEGT. The V segment lost 0 bases and the J segment 6 bases; nucleotides outside the gene matches: 9. This CDR3 comprises 16 residues. The PCR ran on 60 Vbeta and 13 Jbeta primers. The table came from immunoSEQ multiplex PCR; TCRdb's copy has only in-frame clones and leaves some out. The sample shows approximately 150,000 clones, more than 65% of them seen only once. The rearrangement joins TRBV6-1 to TRBJ2-7; 9 nucleotides align to TRBD2. The TCR sequence derives from a woman aged 30 to 39 in good health and CMV-seronegative. Sequences were obtained from PBMCs. CDR3 sequence (DNA): TGTGCCAGCAGTGAAGCAGGGCGGGAGGGCCGCCTCGAGCAGTACTTC. Its translation: CASSEAGREGRLEQYF.